Listed below are T cell receptor beta chains from one sample, sequenced in a study of blood T cell repertoires in COVID-19. This table comes from immunoSEQ multiplex PCR, and its TCRdb copy is limited to in-frame clones, with some not included. The data contain a few hundred thousand clones, roughly 80% of them singletons. Sample: PBMCs or T cells enriched from blood (not recorded which). The receptor source for this set is a man aged 35 to 55 who had been exposed to COVID-19. CDR3s include the opening cysteine and the closing phenylalanine or tryptophan. D genes are given only for firm matches. Only some rows state a clone size, as once, few, many or a class for expanded clones.

v_call,clone_size,d_call,cdr3_aa
TRBV10-3,NA,NA,CAISEATNEKLFF
TRBV30,once,TRBD2,CAWSPTSGRTDTQYF
TRBV28,NA,NA,CASSLWGGAPNQPQHF
TRBV18,NA,NA,CASSRGGGRLENEQYF
TRBV30,once,NA,CAWRWQNTEAFF
TRBV30,NA,NA,CAWSVLRNTGELFF
TRBV30,once,NA,CAWSQDIKGNEQYF
TRBV3-1/TRBV3-2,NA,TRBD2,CASGTSKYNEQFF
TRBV6-6,NA,NA,CASSRGGNYGYTF
TRBV28,NA,TRBD2,CASSFLGWRESLYEQYF
TRBV2,NA,TRBD2,CASRERTSGWRTSYNEQFF
TRBV29-1,NA,NA,CSVYAGGSYGYTF
TRBV6-5,NA,NA,CASSYSYSNTGELFF
TRBV10-1,NA,NA,CASGGLNGKQFF
TRBV5-1,NA,TRBD2,CASTRAGASNTGELFF
TRBV30,NA,TRBD1,CAWRGDRSNEKLFF
TRBV29-1,NA,NA,CSVQDSNSGNTIYF
TRBV10-3,NA,TRBD1,CAISGYSTGTGDNQPQHF
TRBV30,NA,TRBD1,CAWSKGQAKAFF
TRBV19,NA,TRBD2,CASSIGVTSGRLVNEQFF
TRBV6-5,NA,NA,CASSPWGGNTEAFF
TRBV3-1/TRBV3-2,once,TRBD2,CASSQDPSSGGYEQYF
TRBV19,NA,TRBD1,CATTRGQEWEKLFF
TRBV11-2,NA,TRBD1,CASSRHRDRVTYNEQFF
TRBV7-8,NA,TRBD1,CASSRDRGMGRGTQYF
TRBV19,NA,NA,CASSAGYGSYEQYF
TRBV15,NA,NA,CATSREETTDTQYF
TRBV15,NA,TRBD2,CATSKEPGLKNNEQFF
TRBV6-5,NA,TRBD1,CASSSGQLRGYTF
TRBV7-2,NA,NA,CASSFSSGINQPQHF
TRBV29-1,few,NA,CSAGGGSSVQENYGYTF
TRBV10-3,NA,NA,CAISESLDSLQEAFF
TRBV18,NA,NA,CASSLPRGIVHGYTF
TRBV29-1,NA,NA,CSVWGLHSGANVLTF
TRBV29-1,NA,NA,CSAETGDVYGYTF
TRBV9,NA,NA,CASSFRGGGSRYEQYF
TRBV7-8,NA,TRBD1,CASSRGQGYEQYF
TRBV19,NA,NA,CASRASSGNTIYF
TRBV3-1/TRBV3-2,NA,NA,CASSQEFVDGAQAFF
TRBV5-4,NA,NA,CASSFRRGATNEKLFF
TRBV7-2,NA,NA,CASSLVAATYNEQFF
TRBV28,NA,TRBD2,CASRTSGPRWEQYF